The clone carrying this TCR beta chain has a handful of counts. Its antigen remains unknown. This specimen belongs to a study of T cells after yellow fever vaccination. Study-level results: A minor fraction of clonotypes spanned both CD4 and CD8 compartments. Contamination by abundant bulk-population clonotypes could be present in FACS-sorted repertoires.

UMIs were added to TCR cDNA along with a universal primer site when it was made by 5'RACE template switching. TCRdb itself ran the 5' RACE reads through MiXCR, one entry per CDR3 protein. The data contain 620,000 or so distinct CDR3 sequences, roughly an eighth of them singletons. Germline V gives CDR1 SEHNR, CDR2 FQNEAQ (reference sequence). The ends were cut back, 5 bases at V and 8 bases at J, with 13 bases in the middle. The CDR3 is made up of 13 amino acids. This receptor was obtained from a man younger than 45 who received the YFV17D yellow fever vaccine. The chain recombines TRBV7-9 with TRBJ2-1; no firm D call. Sequencing used PBMCs, obtained on the day of the yellow fever booster vaccination. The CDR3 spells CASSRPRWDEQFF. The CDR3, as DNA: TGTGCCAGCAGCCGACCCCGGTGGGATGAGCAGTTCTTC.